The clone carrying this T cell receptor (beta chain) was picked up a small number of times. The sample is drawn from a study of T-cell memory formation after mild COVID-19. Germline V gene data show CDR1 as SGHVS and CDR2 as FQNEAQ. V was trimmed by 3 bases and J by 1 base, leaving 9 bases between them. CDR3 length equals 14 residues. Each CDR3 protein is one row after TCRdb ran MiXCR on the 5' RACE reads. Of 170,000 or so distinct CDR3 sequences in the sample, about a fifth are singletons; the top ten hold 23%. V usage is TRBV7-8 and J usage is TRBJ1-1, with TRBD1 as a possible D gene (5 bases). This TCR came from an adult woman who had mild COVID-19 (a few samples of this study predate the infection). Cell type and time point are not known. Sequenced sample: PBMCs or a T cell subset sorted from them (not recorded which). CDR3 sequence: CASSFLDRNTEAFF. In DNA, the CDR3 is TGTGCCAGCAGCTTTCTTGACAGGAACACTGAAGCTTTCTTT.